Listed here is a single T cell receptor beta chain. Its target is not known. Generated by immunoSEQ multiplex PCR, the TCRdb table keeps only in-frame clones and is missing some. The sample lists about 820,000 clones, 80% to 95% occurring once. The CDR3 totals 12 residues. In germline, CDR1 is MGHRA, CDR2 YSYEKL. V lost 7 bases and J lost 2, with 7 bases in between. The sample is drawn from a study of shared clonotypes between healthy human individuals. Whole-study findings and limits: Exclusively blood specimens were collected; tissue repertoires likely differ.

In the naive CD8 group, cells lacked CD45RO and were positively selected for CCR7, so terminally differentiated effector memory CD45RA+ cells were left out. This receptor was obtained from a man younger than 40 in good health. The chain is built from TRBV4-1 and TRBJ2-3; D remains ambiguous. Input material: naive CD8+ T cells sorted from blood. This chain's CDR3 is CASNDFTDTQYF. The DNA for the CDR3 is TGCGCCAGCAATGACTTCACAGATACGCAGTATTTT.